This T cell receptor (beta chain) was identified during a study of CD8 T cells in ankylosing spondylitis. TCRdb analysed the 5' RACE reads with MiXCR anew, one entry per CDR3 protein. The sample has about 450,000 distinct CDR3 sequences, roughly 25% seen once. Study-level points and caveats: Blood from ankylosing spondylitis patients appeared to carry a characteristic roughly 8-variant TCR beta motif.

This clonotype came up a few times. The antigen remains undetermined. Trimming shortened V by 4 bases and J by 4 bases, and 17 bases separated the two germline ends. Looked up from germline, CDR1 is SGHDT and CDR2 is YYEEEE. The CDR3 is made up of 15 amino acids. This clonotype was obtained from a male donor with ankylosing spondylitis. Sequencing was carried out using blood, either unsorted or a sorted T cell fraction (not recorded which). The chain carries TRBV5-6 and TRBJ1-1, with a tentative D call TRBD1 (5 bases). The CDR3: CASSPEGRSPTEAFF. CDR3 DNA sequence: TGTGCCAGCAGCCCCGAGGGGAGATCCCCCACTGAAGCTTTCTTT.